This TCR beta chain was documented in a study of T cells in Graves' hyperthyroidism and ophthalmopathy. Study summary: Once the initial diagnosis was made, peripheral blood was obtained before any treatment.

Study results and limitations: Separating ophthalmopathy from stable hyperthyroidism was achieved by a 13 V-J model.

This clonotype turned up a few times. Its antigen is currently unknown. One end of the junction does not line up with germline, which may come from a read error. TCR beta CDR3 region amplification was performed from RNA transcripts. An initial round of RT-PCR targeting the TCR CDR3 relied on the HTBI primer set. TCRdb re-called the multiplex PCR reads with MiXCR, one entry per CDR3 protein. The repertoire has 250,000 to 300,000 distinct CDR3 sequences, more than 14% of them found once; the top ten carry about an eighth. Subjects aged 18 to 65 presented with newly diagnosed hyperthyroidism of less than 2 months' duration. Sequencing was done on a sample of blood. This TCR derives from a woman between 40 and 50 years old with Graves' hyperthyroidism that later progressed to Graves' ophthalmopathy.

The CDR3 DNA follows: TGCACCAGCAGTGAGTCTCGGCAGAGTGAAAAACTGTTTTTT. Its protein product is CTSSESRQSEKLFF. V usage is TRBV10-2 and J usage is TRBJ1-4; D remains ambiguous. CDR1 and CDR2 (germline): WSHSY, SAAADI. CDR3 length: 14 amino acids.